This T cell receptor beta chain comes out of a study of shared clonotypes between healthy human individuals. The study, taken as a whole, reports: Unshared clonotypes carried lower generation probabilities than those common to all four donors. Some naive CD4 clonotypes, about 5%, turned up in common across a few donors. Few donors restricted represented genetic and exposure-history diversity.

Germline loops: CDR1 SNHLY, CDR2 FYNNEI. CDR3 size: 14 residues. The V gene end was trimmed by 8 bases and the J gene end by 4 bases; junction bases not matched to a gene: 6. It was across several immunoSEQ plates that each subset's genomic DNA was evenly split. Using immunoSEQ multiplex PCR, the repertoire was profiled, and TCRdb retains in-frame clones only, with some absent. The data hold roughly 2.2 million clones, with more than 80% observed a single time. Note on this clone: What it binds is not known.

The rearrangement links TRBV2 to TRBJ2-3, with 10 bases fitting TRBD1. Sequenced material: naive CD4+ T cells from PBMCs. Subset defined: CD45RA+ positively selected. The receptor was derived from a man aged 18 to 29 in good health. Some clones in this sample may be carry-over from other donors' samples. For the CDR3, the DNA is TGTGCCAGCGGCCGGGACAGGGGACCAGATACGCAGTATTTT. Its protein is CASGRDRGPDTQYF.